This TCR beta chain was documented in a study of blood T cells in healthy people across ages (dated by TCRdb to between 2015 and 2017). Some background on the complete study: In model experiments, template switching captured about one uniquely barcoded TCR beta cDNA molecule for every two T cells. Donors were grouped into four age groups: young (average roughly 17 years), middle-aged (around 39), aged (around 62) and long-lived (around 80). Using deep sequencing normalized with unique cDNA molecular identifiers, the study measured how TCR beta repertoire diversity changes with age. To avoid experimental bias, donors of different ages were spread randomly across the sequencing lanes. For two donors (one aged 18 to 29 and one aged 80 or older), the study analyzed two additional independent replicas of 1 million unique cDNA reads from the same blood draw. Broader findings and caveats from the paper: Estimates of total diversity from one million sequenced T cells were regarded as lower bounds and underestimates. The percentage of naive T cells measured by flow cytometry correlated strongly with observed TCR beta diversity. The long-lived group showed more naive CD4+ T cells, fewer expanded clones and increased TCR diversity than the aged group, suggesting age selection. Bulk unsorted PBMC profiling prevented conclusive comparison of naive and antigen-experienced compartments. Observed TCR beta diversity per million T cells fell roughly linearly with age, and a significant reduction was already apparent by age approximately 40. Because the CMV infection status of the donors was unknown, age-related changes in expanded clonotypes may potentially have been confounded.

The approximately 41 donors, aged about 6 to 100 years, were systemically healthy Caucasian individuals from Russia. Each donor gave around 9 milliliters of peripheral blood, collected into EDTA-treated Vacutainer tubes. Ficoll-Paque density-gradient centrifugation was used to isolate PBMCs, with at least 6.5 million per sample. Trizol reagent was used to extract total RNA from the PBMCs, yielding at least 5.5 micrograms per sample. For every donor, flow cytometry on a PBMC aliquot measured the percentage of naive CD45RAhigh/CD27high T cells. This clonotype came up a few times. Its target antigen remains unknown. No qualities accompany the bases; no much larger clone lies one base away. Library creation used 5' RACE. Sequencer: Illumina HiSeq 2500. A second roughly 7 to 11 cycle PCR used a sample-barcoded 5' primer and a J-beta primer mix. A unique molecular identifier was introduced onto each TCR beta cDNA molecule by a template-switch 5' adaptor carrying 12 random nucleotides. At least 2.5 million CDR3-containing paired-end reads were obtained from each sample. First-strand cDNA synthesis was performed from all RNA using the Mint cDNA synthesis kit, with priming by a TRBC-specific oligonucleotide. All cDNA was treated with uracil-DNA glycosylase and then went through a first 18-cycle PCR with the universal primers M1SS and BC2_uni_R. The study's own analysis went as follows. For normalization, 1 million high-quality reads were randomly selected from each sample, with every read carrying a distinct molecular identifier. Instead of being binned into consensus sequences, reads that shared molecular identifiers were thrown out. MiTCR, run with a Q25 quality threshold and the strictest error-elimination algorithm, handled CDR3 identification, clonotype clustering and error correction. Lower-bound total TCR beta diversity was estimated with a nonparametric unseen species model using Euler transformation. TCRdb trimmed the raw reads at Q25, called clones with MiXCR and kept productive beta chains. When rows share a CDR3 protein, they turn into one entry using the most common DNA and genes. These V and J calls originate from TCRdb's pipeline instead of the authors' own analysis. The sample data list 700,000 to 900,000 distinct CDR3 sequences, and roughly 50% of these were observed just once. The top ten clonotypes cover approximately 40% of the sample.

CDR1 and CDR2 (SQVTM, ANQGSEA) derive from the germline V gene. The CDR3 runs 13 amino acids, cysteine and phenylalanine included. The entry retains the CDR3 DNA only, 39 bases that are in frame from base 1. Trimming accounts for 6 bases at V and 14 bases at J, while the number of junction bases matched to no gene is 13. The chain links TRBV29-1 with TRBJ2-3, with TRBD1 matching 11 junction bases. Sample: blood. The sequence came from a man older than 75 in good health. The CDR3 corresponds to CSVGGTGGVYAYF. The DNA sequence reads TGCAGCGTCGGGGGGACAGGGGGAGTATACGCGTATTTT.